The present TCR beta chain was sequenced within a study of cytotoxic CD8 clonotypes in ibrutinib-treated CLL. Libraries were prepared by immunoSEQ multiplex PCR; TCRdb keeps only in-frame clonotypes and omits some of them. The repertoire holds about 160,000 clones, with under 85% as singletons. Germline V gives CDR1 SNHLY, CDR2 FYNNEI. The CDR3 extends over 13 amino acids. V was shortened by 10 bases and J by 5 bases, with 14 bases between the two germline ends. V is TRBV2 and J is TRBJ1-4; D is unclear. The clonotype originates from a human donor with chronic lymphocytic leukemia. The material sequenced was PBMCs, taken after 24 months of ibrutinib treatment. CDR3 amino acids: CATQGQLNEKLFF. CDR3 sequence (DNA): TGTGCCACCCAAGGGCAGTTAAATGAAAAACTGTTTTTT.